Listed below are T cell receptor beta chains from one sample, sequenced in a study of T cell changes during pregnancy in multiple sclerosis. This table comes from immunoSEQ multiplex PCR, and its TCRdb copy is limited to in-frame clones, with some not included. Among about 110,000 clones, roughly nine tenths were seen once, and the ten largest hold around 3.5%. The sample in question was peripheral blood, obtained after pregnancy. These receptors were collected from a female donor with multiple sclerosis, enrolled in a pregnancy study. CDR3s leave out the opening cysteine and the closing phenylalanine or tryptophan. Each record gives: V gene, D gene, CDR3 protein. D genes are given only for firm matches.

TRBV11-1 | TRBD1 | ASSLTGTGHIYEQY
TRBV9 | TRBD1 | ASSRTGTGDQPQH
TRBV4-1 | TRBD1 | ASSQPGQGSPEAF
TRBV19 | NA | ASSMGGPSYNEQF
TRBV10-3 | TRBD2 | AISSGGTQY
TRBV15 | TRBD2 | ATSRGTSGGRLTQY
TRBV7-9 | TRBD1 | ASSWDRGPGELF
TRBV6-5 | TRBD1 | ASSYSGQDSYEQY
TRBV27 | NA | ASSFSDSADEQY
TRBV9 | TRBD1 | ASSIGQGEGELF
TRBV19 | TRBD1 | ASSTQGARETQY
TRBV6-6 | NA | ASREQGNQPQH
TRBV19 | NA | ASSFEGRSGNTIY
TRBV14 | NA | ASSRETGTYNEQF
TRBV25-1 | TRBD1 | ASSGDREAYEQY
TRBV27 | TRBD1 | ASRKTGTGVSLGTEAF
TRBV5-6 | TRBD2 | ASSARTGRGGLGEQF
TRBV9 | TRBD1 | ASSGSRDRSTGELF
TRBV19 | TRBD1 | ASSVGTGPNYGYT
TRBV20-1 | NA | SASRSPLH
TRBV7-3 | NA | ASSPNRGGEQF
TRBV6-4 | TRBD2 | ASSDGTSGGGEQF
TRBV7-9 | NA | ASSPPGTSYEQY
TRBV30 | TRBD1 | AWTSRAQGLNTEAF
TRBV6-5 | TRBD1 | ASSAGTGRGEQY
TRBV6-6 | TRBD1 | ASSYSHRGHQPQH
TRBV30 | NA | AWSVRGAGVYSNQPQH
TRBV18 | TRBD1 | ASSLNRDRVAYEQY
TRBV19 | NA | ASSPWGGTEAF